This entry is about one T cell receptor (beta chain). What it binds is not known. This specimen comes from a study of regulatory T cells in long-lasting Graves disease. TCR beta libraries were built with iRepertoire HTBI primers and Arm-PCR of CDR3 regions. TCRdb used MiXCR to reprocess the multiplex PCR reads, holding one entry per CDR3 protein. Altogether fewer than 400,000 distinct CDR3 sequences are present, over 15% being singletons, with the ten largest covering around 37%. The time point denotes: newly diagnosed GD, antithyroid drugs for less than 3 months. Extracted RNA from PBMCs served as the source of the TCR library. The CDR3 is made up of 14 amino acids. The V gene lost 4 bases and the J gene lost 4 bases, with 13 bases spanning the gap. Whole-study findings and limits: New patients shared 966 public clonotypes, and persistent patients shared more, with under 3,000. Examination was confined to peripheral blood, excluding thyroid tissue. The study found TRBV28, TRBJ1-2 and TRBJ2-5 favored in persistent disease.

This receptor was obtained from a female donor with Graves disease. Sequenced here: peripheral blood mononuclear cells (PBMCs), sampled at new diagnosis, from a patient treated with antithyroid drugs. The V and J genes are TRBV12-3 or TRBV12-4 and TRBJ1-2; TRBD1 might be the D (5 bases). This CDR3 reads CASSSLSGTYGYTF. The CDR3 bases are TGTGCCAGCAGTTCACTCTCAGGGACCTATGGCTACACCTTC.